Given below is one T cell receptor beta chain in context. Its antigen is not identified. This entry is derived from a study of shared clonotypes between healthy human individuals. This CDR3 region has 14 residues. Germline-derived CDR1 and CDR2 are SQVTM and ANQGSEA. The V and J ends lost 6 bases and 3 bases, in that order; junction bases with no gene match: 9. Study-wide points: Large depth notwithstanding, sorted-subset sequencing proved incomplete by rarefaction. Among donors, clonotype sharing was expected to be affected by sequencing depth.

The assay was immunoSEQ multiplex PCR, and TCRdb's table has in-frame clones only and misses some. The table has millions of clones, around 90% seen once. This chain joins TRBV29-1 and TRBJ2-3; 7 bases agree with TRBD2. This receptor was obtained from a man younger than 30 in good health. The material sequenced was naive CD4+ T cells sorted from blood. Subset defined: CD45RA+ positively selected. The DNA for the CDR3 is TGCAGCGTCGACGGGCTAGCGGATACAGATACGCAGTATTTT. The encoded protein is CSVDGLADTDTQYF.